These 14 T cell receptor beta chains share one sample of origin, sequenced in a study of T cell repertoires in cytomegalovirus infection. Their antigen targets remain unknown. MiXCR, run by TCRdb on the reads, gives a single entry per CDR3 protein. The data hold 250,000 to 300,000 distinct CDR3 sequences, with around 20% observed a single time. The starting material was cultured PBMCs, obtained from culture after CMV antigen stimulation. These receptors all come from a human donor in good health (CMV status not recorded). Some clones in this sample may be carry-over from other donors' samples.

The V gene is TRBV7-6, the J gene TRBJ2-6; 8 bases are shared with TRBD2. Trimming removed 2 bases from V and 3 bases from J; junction bases left unmatched: 6. The CDR3 is made up of 17 amino acids. Per the germline V gene, CDR1 is SGHVS and CDR2 is FNYEAQ. The CDR3 here is CASSLPSGPLGANVLTF. CDR3 bases: TGTGCCAGCAGCTTACCTAGCGGGCCTCTTGGGGCCAACGTCCTGACTTTC.

Many counts were recorded for this clonotype. V gene TRBV7-2 combines with J gene TRBJ2-5, with 7 bases fitting TRBD1. Germline assignment: CDR1 SGHTA and CDR2 FQGNSA. The CDR3 loop spans 13 amino acids. V shed 5 bases and J 5 bases; nucleotides not matched to a gene: 5. As DNA, the CDR3 is TGTGCCAGCAGCCCACAGGGGTACGAGACCCAGTACTTC. Its translation is CASSPQGYETQYF.

The chain uses TRBV20-1 and TRBJ2-3; 12 bases fit TRBD2. The V segment lost 2 bases and the J segment 6 bases; nucleotides outside the gene matches: 6. The CDR3 contains 15 residues. The germline gives CDR1 DFQATT, CDR2 SNEGSKA (reference sequence). For the CDR3, the DNA is TGCAGTGCTAGACCACTAGCGGGAGGTTACGATACGCAGTATTTT. Translating it yields CSARPLAGGYDTQYF.

This clonotype occurred many times. V is TRBV7-2 and J is TRBJ1-5; D may be TRBD1 (5 bases). The CDR3 consists of 13 residues. Trimming stripped 5 bases from V and 6 bases from J, with 11 bases between. CDR1 is SGHTA, CDR2 FQGNSA, per germline. The CDR3 sequence: CASSLSGSQPQHF. CDR3 bases: TGTGCCAGCAGCCTTTCAGGGAGTCAGCCCCAGCATTTT.

The chain couples TRBV20-1 to TRBJ2-6, with D possibly matching TRBD2 (5 bases). This CDR3 is 14 amino acids long. Germline loops: CDR1 DFQATT, CDR2 SNEGSKA (reference sequence). Trimming removed 4 bases at V and 4 bases at J, with 11 bases between. Here the CDR3 DNA reads TGCAGTGCTATTGAGGGTTCCGGGGCCAACGTCCTGACTTTC. It encodes CSAIEGSGANVLTF.

This clonotype was counted at least ten times. The genes are TRBV7-2 and TRBJ1-1, with TRBD1 as a possible D gene (6 bases). This CDR3 has 13 amino acids. V was trimmed by 5 bases and J by 6 bases, leaving 13 bases between them. The germline V gene encodes CDR1 SGHTA and CDR2 FQGNSA. In nucleotides, the CDR3 is TGTGCCAGCAGCCTATACAGACAGGCTGAAGCTTTCTTT. It codes for CASSLYRQAEAFF.

This clonotype appeared a few times. The rearrangement uses TRBV7-2 and TRBJ2-7, with 11 bases identical to TRBD2. Trimming cost V 5 bases and J 5 bases; bases outside gene matches: 5. Germline V gives CDR1 SGHTA, CDR2 FQGNSA. The length of the CDR3 is 14 residues. The CDR3 DNA reads as TGTGCCAGCAGCCCGACTAGCGGGATTAACGAGCAGTACGTC. This sequence encodes CASSPTSGINEQYV.

This chain joins TRBV7-9 and TRBJ2-7, with D maybe TRBD1 (5 bases). Germline V gene sequence: CDR1 SEHNR, CDR2 FQNEAQ (reference sequence). Trimming took off 3 bases at V and 0 bases at J, with 12 bases between the two ends. The CDR3 consists of 15 residues. As DNA, the CDR3 is TGTGCCAGCAGCTTCAGGGAATTTAGCTCCTACGAGCAGTACGTC. Amino acids: CASSFREFSSYEQYV.

This chain connects TRBV28 to TRBJ2-7; the D call may be TRBD1 or TRBD2 (6 bases each). Germline V gene sequence: CDR1 MDHEN, CDR2 SYDVKM. The ends were cut back, 2 bases at V and 7 bases at J, with 24 bases in the middle. This CDR3 comprises 17 residues. CDR3 sequence (DNA): TGTGCCAGCAGTTTAGGAACTAGCTTTTCAGGGGCCCTTGAGCAGTACGTC. Amino acids: CASSLGTSFSGALEQYV.

This chain links TRBV12-3 or TRBV12-4 with TRBJ1-5; 8 nucleotides agree with TRBD1. CDR3 length: 14 residues. V shed 7 bases, J shed 5 bases, and the junction held 7 bases outside the gene matches. The CDR3 DNA follows: TGTGCCAGCAAGCCCGCAGGGGGCTATCAGCCCCAGCATTTT. Translation gives CASKPAGGYQPQHF.

This clonotype has more than one count but fewer than ten. The V gene is TRBV27, the J gene TRBJ2-3, with D hard to call. The CDR3 is 14 residues long. CDR1 is MNHEY, CDR2 SMNVEV, per germline (reference sequence). Deletions cut 10 bases from V and 5 bases from J, with 19 bases between. The CDR3, as DNA: TGTGCCACCCCACACCGAAGAACGGAAGATACGCAGTATTTT. As protein: CATPHRRTEDTQYF.

This clonotype appeared a few times. This chain uses TRBV7-8 with TRBJ2-7; TRBD2 aligns across 7 bases. With V trimmed by 1 base and J by 1 base, 10 bases remained unmatched. The CDR3 is made up of 17 amino acids. The germline V gene has CDR1 SGHVS and CDR2 FQNEAQ. CDR3 DNA: TGTGCCAGCAGCTTAGGCTGGGGGGGATTTGAATCCTACGAGCAGTACGTC. This sequence encodes CASSLGWGGFESYEQYV.

The chain couples TRBV20-1 to TRBJ1-3; no definite D call. The CDR3 covers 15 residues. With 0 bases removed from V and 3 bases from J, the gap between germline ends came to 12 bases. Germline CDR1 is DFQATT and CDR2 is SNEGSKA (reference sequence). The chain's CDR3 is CSARDTDDYGNTIYF. The CDR3 nucleotides read TGCAGTGCTAGAGATACGGACGACTATGGAAACACCATATATTTT.

CDR3 residues: CAWSFGKTIDEQFF. CDR3 DNA sequence: TGTGCCTGGAGTTTCGGCAAGACCATCGATGAGCAGTTCTTC. The chain links TRBV30 to TRBJ2-1, with D unresolved. In germline, CDR1 is GTSNPN, CDR2 SVGIG (reference sequence). Trimming removed 2 bases at V and 8 bases at J, with 16 bases between. CDR3 size: 14 residues.